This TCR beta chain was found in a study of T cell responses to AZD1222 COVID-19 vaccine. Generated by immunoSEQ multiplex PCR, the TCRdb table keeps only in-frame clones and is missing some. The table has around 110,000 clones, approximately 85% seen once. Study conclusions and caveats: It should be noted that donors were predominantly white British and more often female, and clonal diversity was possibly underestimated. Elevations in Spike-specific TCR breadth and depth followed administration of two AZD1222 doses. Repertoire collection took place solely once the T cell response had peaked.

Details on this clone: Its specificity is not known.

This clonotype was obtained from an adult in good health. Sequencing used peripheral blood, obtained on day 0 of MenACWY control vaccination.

CDR3 region: CASSETGNTEAFF. DNA of the CDR3: TGCGCCAGCAGTGAGACAGGGAACACTGAAGCTTTCTTT. This chain uses TRBV10-2 with TRBJ1-1; weak D call: TRBD1 (5 bases). CDR3 size: 13 residues. The V gene lost 2 bases and the J gene lost 1 base, with 5 bases spanning the gap. Germline CDR1 is WSHSY and CDR2 is SAAADI.